This passage covers 21 T cell receptor beta chains from one sample sequenced in a study of molecular identifiers for immune sequencing clone quantification. TCRdb passed the PCR reads through MiXCR, listing each CDR3 protein once. This table holds roughly 65,000 distinct CDR3 sequences, 15% to 20% found once. Sequenced: naive CD8+ T cells from blood, with Jurkat cell RNA spiked in. Subset noted: FACS-sorted CD8+CD4-CCR7+CD45RA+ naive T cells. Receptors were obtained from a human donor in good health. Some libraries in this study had Jurkat cell RNA spiked in.

With regard to this clonotype: A single base separates this from a much larger clone, so it may be a read error. The chain uses TRBV28 and TRBJ2-4; 8 nucleotides align to TRBD2. CDR3 size: 12 residues. In germline, CDR1 is MDHEN, CDR2 SYDVKM. The CDR3 here is CASSFTGTREHF. CDR3 nucleotides: TGTGCCAGCAGTTTTACGGGGACTAGGGAACACTTC.

As regards this clonotype: The conserved final phenylalanine or tryptophan is absent from the CDR3, which likely points to a read error. No DNA is shown, since the ends of the CDR3 on it are uncertain; the CDR3 is the one TCRdb lists. The genes are TRBV6-2 or TRBV6-3 and TRBJ2-7. Germline V gives CDR1 MNHEY, CDR2 SVGEGT. The CDR3 length equals 13 residues, ends included. CDR3 in amino acids: CASTSLDTYEQCL.

This clonotype was observed a handful of times. The chain recombines TRBV7-8 with TRBJ2-7; TRBD2 aligns across 12 bases. CDR3 length: 18 amino acids. CDR1 SGHVS and CDR2 FQNEAQ come from the germline V gene. With 0 bases clipped from V and 4 bases from J, the junction kept 10 bases outside the gene matches. The CDR3 sequence: CASSLAGHTSGRPYEQYF. As DNA, the CDR3 is TGTGCCAGCAGCTTAGCGGGGCATACTAGCGGGAGGCCTTACGAGCAGTACTTC.

At least ten counts were recorded for this clonotype. V is TRBV9 and J is TRBJ2-7, with 7 bases that match TRBD2. The length of the CDR3 is 15 residues. Germline CDR1 and CDR2: SGDLS and YYNGEE. The V segment lost 5 bases and the J segment 4 bases; nucleotides outside the gene matches: 12. The CDR3 DNA reads as TGTGCCAGCAGTCCCAGGGCTAGCGGAGTGTACGAGCAGTACTTC. It codes for CASSPRASGVYEQYF.

In this sample, this clonotype turned up many times. The rearrangement links TRBV7-3 to TRBJ2-1; D is unclear. Germline-derived CDR1 and CDR2 are SGHTA and FQGTGA. This CDR3 spans 15 amino acids. Trimming took off 2 bases at V and 0 bases at J, with 8 bases between the two ends. This chain's CDR3 is CASSLLESSYNEQFF. Written as DNA, the CDR3 is TGTGCCAGCAGCTTATTGGAAAGCTCCTACAATGAGCAGTTCTTC.

V is TRBV7-9 and J is TRBJ1-2; D not resolved. Germline CDR1 SEHNR, CDR2 FQNEAQ (reference sequence). Trimming cost V 3 bases and J 4 bases, with 12 bases left between them. This CDR3 comprises 14 residues. The CDR3 bases are TGTGCCAGCAGCTTGGTCCTACCATTCTATGGCTACACCTTC. Translated, it gives CASSLVLPFYGYTF.

About this clonotype itself: One junction end disagrees with the germline gene, perhaps due to a read error. The chain couples TRBV7-9 to TRBJ2-2; a weak D match, TRBD2 (6 bases). The CDR3 runs 14 residues. Germline V CDR1 and CDR2: SEHNR, FQNEAQ (reference sequence). This CDR3 is CASSLEENTGGLFF. CDR3 DNA: TGTGCCAGCAGCTTAGAGGAGAACACCGGGGGGCTGTTTTTT.

Regarding this clonotype: Germline is not matched at one junction end, which may reflect a read error. The J gene is TRBJ2-1, the V gene TRBV27; no clear D. CDR1 MNHEY and CDR2 SMNVEV come from the germline V gene (reference sequence). CDR3 size: 14 residues. As DNA, the CDR3 is TGTGCCAGCAGTTTATCCTTCAACTACAAGGAGCAGTTCTTC. As protein: CASSLSFNYKEQFF.

A word on this clonotype: A much larger clonotype is one base distant, so this may be a read error. This rearrangement joins TRBV12-3 or TRBV12-4 to TRBJ2-7; 11 bases line up with TRBD2. The CDR3 sequence is 13 residues long. CDR3 in DNA: TGCGGGGTGACTAGCGGGATCTCCTGCGAGCAGTACTTC. Translating gives CGVTSGISCEQYF.

This clonotype was observed a few times. The chain recombines TRBV4-1 with TRBJ2-2; 7 positions agree with TRBD1. There are 18 residues in the CDR3. The germline gives CDR1 MGHRA, CDR2 YSYEKL. Trimming removed 4 bases from V and 5 bases from J; junction bases left unmatched: 16. The CDR3 DNA follows: TGCGCCAGCAGCCCCCCCTGGGGTCGACAGGGACGGACCGGGGAGCTGTTTTTT. Its translation is CASSPPWGRQGRTGELFF.

In its sample, this clonotype was seen many times. V and J are TRBV19 and TRBJ2-7; perhaps TRBD1 as D (6 bases). The CDR3 consists of 15 residues. Germline assignment: CDR1 LNHDA and CDR2 SQIVND (reference sequence). The V gene lost 1 base and the J gene lost 1 base, with 11 bases spanning the gap. The CDR3, as DNA: TGTGCCAGTAGTATAGGAACAGGGTCATCCTACGAGCAGTACTTC. Translating gives CASSIGTGSSYEQYF.

This clonotype counts as medium-sized. CDR3: CASSQDPAGGMPNEKLFF. CDR3 DNA: TGCGCCAGCAGCCAAGACCCGGCAGGGGGCATGCCTAATGAAAAACTGTTTTTT. The V gene is TRBV4-1, the J gene TRBJ1-4; TRBD1 matches at 8 bases. J was trimmed by 3 bases and V by 0 bases; bases with no gene match: 9. The CDR3 length is 18 residues. Germline CDR1 reads MGHRA; CDR2 reads YSYEKL.

In its sample, this clonotype was seen a few times. The rearrangement uses TRBV2 and TRBJ1-4; TRBD1 is a possible D gene (5 bases). Per germline, CDR1 SNHLY and CDR2 FYNNEI. The CDR3 covers 16 residues. V lost 1 base and J 0 bases, leaving 9 bases between the germline ends. The CDR3 DNA reads TGTGCCAGCAGTGAAGGACAGTTTGCAACTAATGAAAAACTGTTTTTT. Its protein is CASSEGQFATNEKLFF.

This clonotype was detected many times. The V gene is TRBV29-1, the J gene TRBJ2-7; D unresolved. The CDR3 covers 15 residues. Deletions cut 6 bases from V and 3 bases from J, with 21 bases between. Germline V CDR1 and CDR2: SQVTM, ANQGSEA. The CDR3 DNA reads as TGCAGCGTCGGTGGCGTTCGCGGTGTAGGCTACGAGCAGTACTTC. Residues: CSVGGVRGVGYEQYF.

This clonotype was seen many times. The J gene is TRBJ2-2, the V gene TRBV6-5; 11 bases align to TRBD1. There are 17 residues in the CDR3. The V and J ends lost 2 bases and 5 bases, in that order; junction bases with no gene match: 7. CDR1 MNHEY and CDR2 SVGAGI come from the germline V gene. This CDR3 reads CASSYIFGTGGTGELFF. The CDR3 coding sequence is TGTGCCAGCAGTTACATCTTCGGGACAGGGGGTACCGGGGAGCTGTTTTTT.

This clonotype was seen many times. V and J are TRBV9 and TRBJ1-3; TRBD1 is a possible D gene (5 bases). V lost 1 base, J lost 3 bases, and 11 bases lay in between. CDR3 length: 15 residues. Germline lookup yields CDR1 SGDLS and CDR2 YYNGEE. CDR3 in amino acids: CASSVLGESGNTIYF. DNA for the CDR3: TGTGCCAGCAGCGTATTGGGGGAAAGTGGAAACACCATATATTTT.

This clonotype has only a few counts. The gene calls are TRBV7-2 and TRBJ1-1, with D unclear. V lost 2 bases and J 0 bases, leaving 7 bases between the germline ends. The germline CDR1 and CDR2 sequences are SGHTA and FQGNSA. This CDR3 spans 14 amino acids. CDR3 sequence reads: CASSLWSMNTEAFF. Written as DNA, the CDR3 is TGTGCCAGCAGCTTATGGAGCATGAACACTGAAGCTTTCTTT. Supplemented by reference TRBV7-2 and TRBJ1-1, the full variable domain reads GAGVSQSPSNKVTEKGKDVELRCDPISGHTALYWYRQSLGQGLEFLIYFQGNSAPDKSGLPSDRFSAERTGGSVSTLTIQRTQQEDSAVYLCASSLWSMNTEAFFGQGTRLTVV.

This clonotype was found many times. This chain uses TRBV11-2 with TRBJ2-1; 11 bases fit TRBD1. The J segment lost 3 bases and the V segment lost 6 bases, leaving 7 bases of the junction unmatched. The CDR3 has 16 residues. Per germline, CDR1 SGHAT and CDR2 FQNNGV. The CDR3 reads CASRNGQGASYNEQFF. The CDR3 DNA follows: TGTGCCAGCAGAAACGGACAGGGGGCAAGCTACAATGAGCAGTTCTTC.

This clonotype was found many times. This chain joins TRBV15 and TRBJ2-5; 7 bases match TRBD1. Germline CDR1 and CDR2: LNHNV and YYDKDF (reference sequence). V dropped 4 bases and J dropped 2; count of bases not matched to a gene: 4. CDR3 length: 14 residues. This chain's CDR3 is CATSTPGQQETQYF. In DNA form, the CDR3 reads TGTGCCACCAGCACCCCGGGACAGCAAGAGACCCAGTACTTC.

V usage is TRBV27 and J usage is TRBJ2-3; 7 positions match TRBD1. V gave up 4 bases and J gave up 1 base; unmatched junction bases: 8. This CDR3 spans 16 amino acids. Germline V gives CDR1 MNHEY, CDR2 SMNVEV (reference sequence). The CDR3 DNA reads as TGTGCCAGCAGTTGGTTAGGGACAGTAGGCACAGATACGCAGTATTTT. As protein: CASSWLGTVGTDTQYF.

The gene calls are TRBV2 and TRBJ1-2; D may be TRBD1 (5 bases). Trimming removed 6 bases from V and 4 bases from J, with 15 bases in between. Germline values: CDR1 SNHLY, CDR2 FYNNEI. This CDR3 contains 14 residues. CDR3 nucleotide sequence: TGTGCCAGCAGGGGACCGGGACCGCCCTATGGCTACACCTTC. This gives the protein CASRGPGPPYGYTF.